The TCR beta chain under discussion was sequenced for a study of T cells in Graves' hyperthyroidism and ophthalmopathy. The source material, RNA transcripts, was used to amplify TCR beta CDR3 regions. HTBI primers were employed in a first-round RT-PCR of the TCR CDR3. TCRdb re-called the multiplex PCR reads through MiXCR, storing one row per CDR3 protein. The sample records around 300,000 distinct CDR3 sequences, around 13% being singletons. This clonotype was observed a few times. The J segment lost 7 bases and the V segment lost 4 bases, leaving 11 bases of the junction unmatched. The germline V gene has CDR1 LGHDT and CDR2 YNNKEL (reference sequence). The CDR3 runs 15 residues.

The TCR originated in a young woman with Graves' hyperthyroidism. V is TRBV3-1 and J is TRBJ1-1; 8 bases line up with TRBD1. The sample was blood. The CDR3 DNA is TGTGCCAGCAGCCGAACAGCCGGGACAGGTGTTGAAGCTTTCTTT. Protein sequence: CASSRTAGTGVEAFF. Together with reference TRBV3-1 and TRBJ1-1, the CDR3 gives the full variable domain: DTAVSQTPKYLVTQMGNDKSIKCEQNLGHDTMYWYKQDSKKFLKIMFSYNNKELIINETVPNRFSPKSPDKAHLNLHINSLELGDSAVYFCASSRTAGTGVEAFFGQGTRLTVV.